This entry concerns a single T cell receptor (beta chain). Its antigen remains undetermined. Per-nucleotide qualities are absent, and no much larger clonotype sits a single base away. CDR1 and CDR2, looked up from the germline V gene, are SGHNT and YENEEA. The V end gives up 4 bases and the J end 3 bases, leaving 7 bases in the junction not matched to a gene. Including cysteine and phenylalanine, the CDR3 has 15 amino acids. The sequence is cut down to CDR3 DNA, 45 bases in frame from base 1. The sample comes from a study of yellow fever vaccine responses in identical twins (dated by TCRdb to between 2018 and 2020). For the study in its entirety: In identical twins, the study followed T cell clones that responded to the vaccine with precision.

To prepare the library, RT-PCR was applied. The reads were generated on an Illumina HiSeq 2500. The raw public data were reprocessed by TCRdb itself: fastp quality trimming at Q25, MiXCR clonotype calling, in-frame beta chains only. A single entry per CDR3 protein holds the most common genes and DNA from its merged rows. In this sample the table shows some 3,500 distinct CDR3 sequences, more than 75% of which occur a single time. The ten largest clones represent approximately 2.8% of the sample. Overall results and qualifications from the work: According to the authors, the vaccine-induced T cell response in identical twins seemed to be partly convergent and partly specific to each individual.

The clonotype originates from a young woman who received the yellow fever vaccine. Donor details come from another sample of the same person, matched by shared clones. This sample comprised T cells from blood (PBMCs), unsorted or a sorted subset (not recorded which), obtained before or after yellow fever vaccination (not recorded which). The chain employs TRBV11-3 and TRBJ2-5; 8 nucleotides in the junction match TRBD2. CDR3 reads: CASSSGLAGKETQYF. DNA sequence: TGTGCCAGCAGCTCAGGACTAGCCGGAAAAGAGACCCAGTACTTC.